This TCR beta chain appears in the sequencing data of a study of cytomegalovirus exposure and HLA in healthy donors. CDR1 and CDR2 from the germline V gene are MDHEN and SYDVKM. The V and J ends lost 4 bases and 2 bases, in that order; junction bases with no gene match: 5. This CDR3 comprises 15 residues. PCR primers comprised 60 Vbeta and 13 Jbeta primers. The data were produced by immunoSEQ multiplex PCR, yet TCRdb's version contains in-frame clones alone and is incomplete. There are roughly 200,000 clones in the sample; about two thirds occur only once, and 2.6% lies in the top ten. J is TRBJ1-2 and V is TRBV28; 9 nucleotides agree with TRBD1. The sample consisted of PBMCs. The clonotype comes from a man aged 40-49 years in good health and CMV-seropositive. The CDR3 DNA sequence: TGTGCCAGCAGTTACACAGGGGGCAACAACTATGGCTACACCTTC. This sequence encodes CASSYTGGNNYGYTF.